The present entry profiles one T cell receptor beta chain with its context. As handled by the study authors: Amplification of reference gene primers was used by the study to estimate nucleated cell counts. Sequencing used immunoSEQ multiplex PCR; TCRdb keeps in-frame clones, though not all of them. V, J and clone size are taken as reported in that table, and D and trimming were inferred from the DNA itself. The data contain a few hundred thousand clones, 85% of them singletons. These data belong to a study of blood T cell repertoires in COVID-19. For the study at large: COVID-19 samples from acute and convalescent phases originated in the United States, Italy and Spain. In each case, the material was cDNA or gDNA derived from T cells, B-cell-depleted T cells, or PBMCs.

Material for sequencing was peripheral blood. The TCR was taken from a woman between 45 and 65 years old with active or convalescent COVID-19.

CDR3 nucleotide sequence: TGCGCCAGCAGCCCGGGGTCGGCGGACCTCTACGAGCAGTACTTC. It is translated as CASSPGSADLYEQYF. V gene TRBV5-1 combines with J gene TRBJ2-7, with a weak D call TRBD2 (5 bases). The CDR3 runs to 15 residues. V lost 4 bases, J lost 3 bases, and 17 bases lay in between. The germline V gene encodes CDR1 SGHRS and CDR2 YFSETQ.